This T cell receptor (beta chain) is drawn from a study of blood T cells in healthy people across ages. Primed by a sample-barcoded 5' primer and a J-beta primer mix, a second PCR proceeded for roughly 6 to 12 cycles. Each CDR3 protein is one row after TCRdb ran MiXCR on the 5' RACE reads. This table holds more than 800,000 distinct CDR3 sequences, around 43% found once. The germline V and J ends were trimmed by 3 bases and 2 bases, with 16 bases remaining between them. The CDR3 has 16 residues. The germline V gene encodes CDR1 SEHNR and CDR2 FQNEAQ (reference sequence). The table lists this clonotype with a few counts.

The chain couples TRBV7-9 to TRBJ1-1, with a possible D match to TRBD1 (6 bases). The receptor was isolated from a woman between 55 and 75 years old in good health. Sample: blood. Written as DNA, the CDR3 is TGTGCCAGCAGCTTCGGACTCCGGGACACAAACACTGAAGCTTTCTTT. Protein sequence: CASSFGLRDTNTEAFF.